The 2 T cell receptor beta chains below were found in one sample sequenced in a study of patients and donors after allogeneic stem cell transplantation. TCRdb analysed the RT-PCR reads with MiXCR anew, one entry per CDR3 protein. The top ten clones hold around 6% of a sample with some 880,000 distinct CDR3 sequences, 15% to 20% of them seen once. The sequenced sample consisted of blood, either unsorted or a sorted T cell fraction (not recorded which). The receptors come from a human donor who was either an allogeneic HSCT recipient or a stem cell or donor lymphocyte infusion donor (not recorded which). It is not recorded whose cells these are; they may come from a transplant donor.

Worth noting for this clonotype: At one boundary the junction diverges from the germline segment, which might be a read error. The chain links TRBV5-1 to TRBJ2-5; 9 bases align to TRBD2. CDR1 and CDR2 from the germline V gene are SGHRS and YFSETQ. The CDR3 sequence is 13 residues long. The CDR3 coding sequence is TGCGCCAGCAGCAACCTAGCGGGGCCCGATAAGGACTTC. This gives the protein CASSNLAGPDKDF.

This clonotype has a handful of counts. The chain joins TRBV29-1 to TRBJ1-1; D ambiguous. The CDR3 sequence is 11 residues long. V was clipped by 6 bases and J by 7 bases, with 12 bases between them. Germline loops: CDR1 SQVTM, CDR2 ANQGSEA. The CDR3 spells CSVSKALEAFF. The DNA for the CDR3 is TGCAGCGTAAGTAAGGCTCTTGAAGCTTTCTTT.